This passage covers 15 T cell receptor beta chains from one sample sequenced in a study of blood T cell repertoires in COVID-19. The data were produced by immunoSEQ multiplex PCR, yet TCRdb's version contains in-frame clones alone and is incomplete. This table has some 700,000 clones, 85% to 90% appearing once. Sequenced material: peripheral blood. These TCRs come from a woman between 18 and 30 years old with acute or convalescent COVID-19.

The chain is built from TRBV4-3 and TRBJ2-7, with a possible D match to TRBD1 (7 bases). The V and J ends lost 4 bases and 0 bases respectively, with 13 bases between them. This CDR3 spans 15 amino acids. Germline V gene lookup returns CDR1 LGHNA and CDR2 YSLEER. CDR3: CASSPDREDSYEQYF. Here the CDR3 DNA reads TGCGCCAGCAGCCCTGACAGGGAGGACTCCTACGAGCAGTACTTC.

The chain couples TRBV7-2 to TRBJ2-6; a weak D match, TRBD1 (6 bases). Germline V gene data show CDR1 as SGHTA and CDR2 as FQGNSA. The CDR3 contains 18 residues. Trimming cost V 3 bases and J 4 bases, with 19 bases left between them. The CDR3 sequence is CASSFQQGSLAGANVLTF. The CDR3 bases are TGTGCCAGCAGCTTCCAACAGGGTTCTCTTGCGGGGGCCAACGTCCTGACTTTC.

The chain joins TRBV9 to TRBJ2-5; 9 bases line up with TRBD1. CDR1 SGDLS and CDR2 YYNGEE come from the germline V gene. The CDR3 totals 15 residues. The trim removed 1 base at V and 5 bases at J, leaving 6 bases unmatched. The DNA for the CDR3 is TGTGCCAGCAGCGTATCCGGGACAGGGATGGAGACCCAGTACTTC. The encoded protein is CASSVSGTGMETQYF.

V gene TRBV5-1 combines with J gene TRBJ2-3; a weak D match, TRBD2 (5 bases). Germline values: CDR1 SGHRS, CDR2 YFSETQ. With 4 bases removed from V and 6 bases from J, the gap between germline ends came to 21 bases. This CDR3 has 16 amino acids. CDR3 coding DNA: TGCGCCAGCAGCCCGGATTCGGGGAAGGGATGGGATACGCAGTATTTT. It yields the protein CASSPDSGKGWDTQYF.

A single count supports this clone. The chain carries TRBV11-2 and TRBJ1-3; tentatively, D is TRBD1 (6 bases). CDR1 is SGHAT and CDR2 is FQNNGV in the germline V gene. V lost 5 bases and J lost 0, with 11 bases in between. The CDR3 covers 15 residues. In DNA form, the CDR3 reads TGTGCCAGCAGCGTAACAGGGTACTCTGGAAACACCATATATTTT. It codes for CASSVTGYSGNTIYF.

The rearrangement joins TRBV2 to TRBJ1-4, with a tentative D call TRBD1 (6 bases). V lost 6 bases to trimming and J lost 8 bases, with 16 bases between them. This CDR3 spans 14 amino acids. Looked up from germline, CDR1 is SNHLY and CDR2 is FYNNEI. In DNA form, the CDR3 reads TGTGCCAGCAGCCTGGACAGCGTGAGGGAAAAACTGTTTTTT. It specifies CASSLDSVREKLFF.

V usage is TRBV4-1 and J usage is TRBJ2-2, with 8 bases aligning to TRBD1. The germline V gene encodes CDR1 MGHRA and CDR2 YSYEKL. The CDR3 has 17 residues. The ends lost 0 bases at V and 2 bases at J; junction bases unmatched: 5. CDR3 nucleotides: TGCGCCAGCAGCCAAGATCAGCAGGGGGCAAACACCGGGGAGCTGTTTTTT. It specifies CASSQDQQGANTGELFF.

The V gene is TRBV7-7, the J gene TRBJ2-2, with D unresolved. The CDR3 is 15 residues long. Germline CDR1 and CDR2: SSHAT and FNYEAQ (reference sequence). Trimming cost V 3 bases and J 5 bases, with 13 bases left between them. CDR3 nucleotides: TGTGCCAGCAGCTTGAGAAAAGAGTTAACCGGGGAGCTGTTTTTT. It codes for CASSLRKELTGELFF.

The chain uses TRBV6-5 and TRBJ2-7; 7 nucleotides match TRBD2. CDR1 is MNHEY, CDR2 SVGAGI, per germline. The CDR3 extends over 14 amino acids. The trim removed 6 bases at V and 4 bases at J, leaving 9 bases unmatched. The CDR3 loop reads CASRTLTSAYEQYF. The CDR3 DNA reads TGTGCCAGCAGGACCCTAACTAGCGCGTACGAGCAGTACTTC.

The J gene is TRBJ2-7, the V gene TRBV6-2 or TRBV6-3, with 9 bases identical to TRBD1. This CDR3 has 16 amino acids. V trimming: 2 bases; J trimming: 3 bases; junction bases outside the gene matches: 8. Germline CDR1 is MNHEY and CDR2 is SVGEGT. CDR3: CASSYRGQGTLYEQYF. DNA for the CDR3: TGTGCCAGCAGTTACAGAGGACAGGGGACCCTCTACGAGCAGTACTTC.

This clone has only one observation. In the same sample, other DNA sequences code for this CDR3. The chain couples TRBV19 to TRBJ1-2; weak D call: TRBD1 (5 bases). Trimming took off 4 bases at V and 2 bases at J, with 8 bases between the two ends. Germline CDR1 reads LNHDA; CDR2 reads SQIVND (reference sequence). The CDR3 extends over 13 amino acids. The CDR3 sequence is CASSTDRNYGYTF. CDR3 coding DNA: TGTGCCAGTAGTACCGACAGAAACTATGGCTACACCTTC.

This chain connects TRBV24-1 to TRBJ2-2; 8 nucleotides align to TRBD1. Germline V gene lookup returns CDR1 KGHDR and CDR2 SFDVKD. There are 15 residues in the CDR3. Trimming removed 10 bases from V and 5 bases from J; junction bases left unmatched: 11. In DNA form, the CDR3 reads TGTGCCACTTATGACACAGGGGGAGGTACCGGGGAGCTGTTTTTT. Its translation: CATYDTGGGTGELFF.

The chain joins TRBV19 to TRBJ2-5; TRBD2 might be the D (6 bases). Trimming pared 4 bases from V and 2 bases from J, leaving 17 bases between. CDR1 LNHDA and CDR2 SQIVND come from the germline V gene (reference sequence). The CDR3 extends over 16 amino acids. The CDR3 DNA sequence: TGTGCCAGTAGTACCACCGCGGGGCCAGTGCAAGAGACCCAGTACTTC. It yields the protein CASSTTAGPVQETQYF. The whole variable domain, remainder taken from reference TRBV19 and TRBJ2-5, is DGGITQSPKYLFRKEGQNVTLSCEQNLNHDAMYWYRQDPGQGLRLIYYSQIVNDFQKGDIAEGYSVSREKKESFPLTVTSAQKNPTAFYLCASSTTAGPVQETQYFGPGTRLLVL.

This clone was counted only a few times. CDR3 nucleotide sequence: TGTGCCAGCAGTTACGGGGGGACAGAATTTAACTATGGCTACACCTTC. This codes for CASSYGGTEFNYGYTF. This rearrangement joins TRBV6-2 or TRBV6-3 to TRBJ1-2; 7 positions agree with TRBD1. J gave up 1 base and V 2 bases, and 7 bases lay outside the gene matches. This CDR3 is 16 amino acids long. Germline V gene data show CDR1 as MNHEY and CDR2 as SVGEGT.

This chain joins TRBV29-1 and TRBJ2-7; possible D gene TRBD2, 5 bases. CDR1 and CDR2 (germline): SQVTM, ANQGSEA. Trimming took off 6 bases at V and 2 bases at J, with 14 bases between the two ends. This CDR3 has 13 amino acids. This CDR3 is CSVNAGYPYEQYF. The CDR3 coding sequence is TGCAGCGTAAACGCGGGTTACCCCTACGAGCAGTACTTC.